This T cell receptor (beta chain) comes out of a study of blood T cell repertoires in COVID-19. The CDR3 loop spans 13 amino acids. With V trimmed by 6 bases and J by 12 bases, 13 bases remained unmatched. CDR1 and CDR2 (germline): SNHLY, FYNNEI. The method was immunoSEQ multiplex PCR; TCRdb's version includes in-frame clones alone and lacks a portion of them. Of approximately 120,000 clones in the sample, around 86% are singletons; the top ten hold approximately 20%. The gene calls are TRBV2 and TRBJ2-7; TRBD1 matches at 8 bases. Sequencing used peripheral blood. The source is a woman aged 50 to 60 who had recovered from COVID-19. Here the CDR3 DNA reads TGTGCCAGCAGCGGGGAATCTCGGGACAGGAGGTACTTC. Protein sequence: CASSGESRDRRYF.